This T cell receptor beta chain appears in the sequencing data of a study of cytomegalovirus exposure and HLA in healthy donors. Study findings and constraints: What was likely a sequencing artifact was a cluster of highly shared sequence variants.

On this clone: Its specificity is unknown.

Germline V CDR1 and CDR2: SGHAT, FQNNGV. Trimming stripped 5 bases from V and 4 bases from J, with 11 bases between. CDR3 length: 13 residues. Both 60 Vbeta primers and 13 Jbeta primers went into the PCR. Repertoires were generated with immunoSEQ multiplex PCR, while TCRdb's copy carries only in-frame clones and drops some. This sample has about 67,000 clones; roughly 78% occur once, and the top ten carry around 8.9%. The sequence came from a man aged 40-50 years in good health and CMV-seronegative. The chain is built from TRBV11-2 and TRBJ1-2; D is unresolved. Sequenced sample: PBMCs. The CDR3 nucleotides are TGTGCCAGCAGCCCCCAAAGGAGCTATGGCTACACCTTC. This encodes CASSPQRSYGYTF.